These T cell receptor beta chains were read from a single sample in a study of cytomegalovirus exposure and HLA in healthy donors. Some clones are missing from TCRdb's copy, which holds only in-frame ones; the method was immunoSEQ multiplex PCR. This table holds more than 85,000 clones, roughly 80% found once. The sequenced sample was PBMCs. These TCRs come from a middle-aged man in good health and CMV-seronegative. The CDR3 runs from the conserved cysteine through the conserved F or W. D genes are given only for firm matches. Only some rows state a clone size, as once, few, many or a class for expanded clones.

abundance	v_gene	j_gene	len	d_gene	CDR3nt	CDR3aa
NA	TRBV7-2	TRBJ1-1	15	TRBD1	TGTGCCAGCAGCGCCACCAGGGGGGTGAACACTGAAGCTTTCTTT	CASSATRGVNTEAFF
once	TRBV7-9	TRBJ2-7	14	NA	TGTGCCAGCAGCTTTGGGGACAAGTCCTACGAGCAGTACTTC	CASSFGDKSYEQYF
few	TRBV28	TRBJ2-2	15	TRBD1	TGTGCCAGCCATCAAAACAGGGGGCGGAACGGGGAGCTGTTTTTT	CASHQNRGRNGELFF
NA	TRBV6-6	TRBJ2-5	12	NA	TGTGCCAGCAGCCCCTCCTCTGAGGCCCAGTACTTC	CASSPSSEAQYF
NA	TRBV10-3	TRBJ1-5	14	NA	TGTGCCATCAGTCGTCAGGGTGGCGATCAGCCCCAGCATTTT	CAISRQGGDQPQHF
NA	TRBV19	TRBJ1-1	11	NA	TGTGCCAGTAACTCAAAACGGGAAGCTTTCTTT	CASNSKREAFF
NA	TRBV18	TRBJ1-2	14	NA	TGTGCCAGCTCACCACCCCACGGTAACTATGGCTACACCTTC	CASSPPHGNYGYTF
NA	TRBV11-2	TRBJ1-2	12	TRBD1	TGTGCCAGCAGCTCTACAGGGGGTGGCTACACCTTC	CASSSTGGGYTF
NA	TRBV27	TRBJ2-2	13	NA	TGTGCCAGCAGAACCGTAGGGGCCGGGGAGCTGTTTTTT	CASRTVGAGELFF
NA	TRBV4-3	TRBJ2-3	16	NA	TGCGCCAGCAGCCAAGAAAGGCAGGGCGCCACAGATACGCAGTATTTT	CASSQERQGATDTQYF
once	TRBV28	TRBJ2-2	18	TRBD1	TGTGCCAGCAGTTTAGCAGCGCGGGGACAGGGCCCCTCCGGGGAGCTGTTTTTT	CASSLAARGQGPSGELFF
NA	TRBV18	TRBJ2-7	12	NA	TGTGCCAGCCGGAGGGAGTCCTACGAGCAGTACTTC	CASRRESYEQYF
once	TRBV7-2	TRBJ2-1	13	NA	TGTGCCAGCAGTGCTAACTCCTACAATGAGCAGTTCTTC	CASSANSYNEQFF
NA	TRBV7-2	TRBJ1-1	14	NA	TGTGCCAGCAGCTTCGCGGGGGAGGGCCGGGAAGCTTTCTTT	CASSFAGEGREAFF
NA	TRBV6-5	TRBJ2-7	14	NA	TGTGCCAGCCGGCGTTCAGGGCGGTCCTACGAGCAGTACTTC	CASRRSGRSYEQYF
NA	TRBV6-5	TRBJ2-7	15	TRBD2	TGTGCCAGCAGTTACTCAGGGGCGGGAGGCTACGAGCAGTACTTC	CASSYSGAGGYEQYF
NA	TRBV28	TRBJ2-1	13	TRBD1	TGTGCCAGCAGCTATAACAGGGGGAATGAGCAGTTCTTC	CASSYNRGNEQFF
NA	TRBV4-1	TRBJ2-7	16	NA	TGCGCCAGCAGCCCCGCACTGGCGGGAAAACTCTACGAGCAGTACTTC	CASSPALAGKLYEQYF
few	TRBV30	TRBJ2-7	12	TRBD1	TGTGCCTGGACCCGGGACAGGCCCGAGCAGTACTTC	CAWTRDRPEQYF
NA	TRBV7-6	TRBJ2-3	16	TRBD1	TGTGCCAGCAGCTTAGGGACAGGGTTGAACACAGATACGCAGTATTTT	CASSLGTGLNTDTQYF
few	TRBV2	TRBJ2-7	12	NA	TGTGCCAGCAGTGAAGGGGCCAGGTCCGAAGACTTC	CASSEGARSEDF
few	TRBV19	TRBJ1-2	14	NA	TGTGCCAGTAGTCCCTCGGGGGAAGGGTATGGCTACACCTTC	CASSPSGEGYGYTF
NA	TRBV30	TRBJ1-2	12	NA	TGTGCCTGGAGTACCTCAGTATGGGGCTACACCTTC	CAWSTSVWGYTF
few	TRBV30	TRBJ2-5	12	NA	TGTGCCTGGACGGGACTGAAAGAGACCCAGTACTTC	CAWTGLKETQYF
NA	TRBV6-1	TRBJ2-7	17	NA	TGTGCCAGCAGTGAAGCGCGTGGACTGGTGAGGTCCTACGAGCAGTACTTC	CASSEARGLVRSYEQYF
NA	TRBV9	TRBJ2-1	13	NA	TGTGCCAGCAGCAGCGGAGGAAACAATGAGCAGTTCTTC	CASSSGGNNEQFF
NA	TRBV7-2	TRBJ2-2	17	TRBD1	TGTGCCAGCAGCCAGATCGCCGGGACAGGGCACACCGGGGAGCTGTTTTTT	CASSQIAGTGHTGELFF
few	TRBV5-4	TRBJ1-1	14	NA	TGTGCCAGCAGCTTTCCTAGTCTGAACACTGAAGCTTTCTTT	CASSFPSLNTEAFF
once	TRBV9	TRBJ1-1	17	TRBD1	TGTGCCAGCAGCGCGATCCCGGGACAGGGGGGTGACACTGAAGCTTTCTTT	CASSAIPGQGGDTEAFF
NA	TRBV5-1	TRBJ1-2	15	TRBD1	TGCGCCAGCAGCTTGGGGGACAGGGGGTCCTATGGCTACACCTTC	CASSLGDRGSYGYTF
NA	TRBV28	TRBJ2-7	12	NA	TGTGCCGCCGCGAGGGAAACCTACGAGCAGTACTTC	CAAARETYEQYF
NA	TRBV4-3	TRBJ2-3	15	NA	TGCGCCAGCAGCCAAGAAGGGGGAAGCACAGATACGCAGTATTTT	CASSQEGGSTDTQYF
once	TRBV7-8	TRBJ2-2	16	TRBD2	TGTGCCAGCAGCTTCAATCTAGCGGGGAACACCGGGGAGCTGTTTTTT	CASSFNLAGNTGELFF
NA	TRBV7-9	TRBJ2-3	16	TRBD1	TGTGCCAGCAGCTTGGGACAGGGGGATTGGACAGATACGCAGTATTTT	CASSLGQGDWTDTQYF
few	TRBV28	TRBJ2-3	14	TRBD2	TGTGCCAGCAGTTCCTCTAGCGGGAGAAGGGCAAAGTATTTT	CASSSSSGRRAKYF
few	TRBV7-2	TRBJ1-1	14	NA	TGTGCCAGCAGCACAACAACATTCGCCACTGAAGCTTTCTTT	CASSTTTFATEAFF
NA	TRBV7-2	TRBJ2-2	16	TRBD2	TGTGCCAGTACCCTAGCGGGGGGGGCGAACACCGGGGAGCTGTTTTTT	CASTLAGGANTGELFF
NA	TRBV7-9	TRBJ1-5	14	TRBD1	TGTGCCAGCAGCTCCGACAGGGGGTATCAGCCCCAGCATTTT	CASSSDRGYQPQHF
NA	TRBV29-1	TRBJ2-5	14	TRBD1	TGCAGCGGCGTACGGACAGGGGTTGGCGAGACCCAGTACTTC	CSGVRTGVGETQYF
NA	TRBV2	TRBJ1-2	15	NA	TGTGCCAGCAGTGACCCCGCGGGAATGGACTATGGCTACACCTTC	CASSDPAGMDYGYTF
NA	TRBV7-9	TRBJ2-5	12	NA	TGTGCCAGCACCAGGACAATGGAGACCCAGTACTTC	CASTRTMETQYF
NA	TRBV19	TRBJ1-4	14	NA	TGTGCCAGTAGTCCCAGCGCAACTAATGAAAAACTGTTTTTT	CASSPSATNEKLFF
NA	TRBV11-2	TRBJ2-1	15	TRBD2	TGTGCCAGCAGCTTATTACTAGCGGGCCACAATGAGCAGTTCTTC	CASSLLLAGHNEQFF
NA	TRBV7-6	TRBJ1-6	16	TRBD1	TGTGCCAGCAGCCCTCTATGGGACAGGGGTAATTCACCCCTCCACTTT	CASSPLWDRGNSPLHF
once	TRBV5-5	TRBJ2-7	15	NA	TGTGCCAGCAGCTACTCCGTCGGGGGGCTTTACGAGCAGTACTTC	CASSYSVGGLYEQYF
NA	TRBV4-3	TRBJ2-7	18	TRBD2	TGCGCCAGCAGCCAAGAAAGCGTTTCCGGGACTAGTCTCGACGAGCAGTACTTC	CASSQESVSGTSLDEQYF
NA	TRBV25-1	TRBJ2-6	14	NA	TGTGCCAGCAGTGAAGTCGCGACTGCCAACGTCCTGACTTTC	CASSEVATANVLTF
NA	TRBV11-3	TRBJ1-2	16	NA	TGTGCCAGCAGCGGAAGGATTGAGGGAGTAGGGTATGGCTACACCTTC	CASSGRIEGVGYGYTF
NA	TRBV29-1	TRBJ2-3	16	TRBD2	TGCAGCGTTGAAGGGAGGACTAGCGGGAGCCCAGATACGCAGTATTTT	CSVEGRTSGSPDTQYF